This T cell receptor (beta chain) stems from a study of cytomegalovirus exposure and HLA in healthy donors. Study-wide points: CMV serostatus was the only immune exposure information that was available.

The germline gives CDR1 LNHNV, CDR2 YYDKDF (reference sequence). CDR3 size: 13 residues. V lost 5 bases and J lost 3, with 8 bases in between. The PCR ran on 60 Vbeta and 13 Jbeta primers. Sequencing was performed with immunoSEQ multiplex PCR; in TCRdb, only in-frame clones are kept and a portion is missing. This sample has some 64,000 clones, with roughly 90% found just once. As regards this clone: Its antigen is unknown.

The chain recombines TRBV15 with TRBJ1-5, with unresolved D. Sequencing used PBMCs. The receptor comes from a young man in good health and CMV-seropositive. CDR3 sequence (DNA): TGTGCCACCAGCTACAGTTACAATCAGCCCCAGCATTTT. It is translated as CATSYSYNQPQHF.